Listed here is a single TCR beta chain. Method: immunoSEQ multiplex PCR; TCRdb's copy keeps in-frame clones and lacks some. The top ten clones hold about 2% of a sample with around 250,000 clones, roughly four fifths of them seen once. This record comes from a study of blood T cell repertoires in COVID-19. Overall study context: Donors in the United States, Italy and Spain gave samples during acute or convalescent COVID-19. From T cells, B-cell-depleted T cells, or PBMCs came the material, which was cDNA or gDNA.

The ends lost 6 bases at V and 3 bases at J; junction bases unmatched: 2. This CDR3 spans 14 amino acids. Looked up from germline, CDR1 is SNHLY and CDR2 is FYNNEI. The TCR comes from an elderly woman with acute or convalescent COVID-19. The gene calls are TRBV2 and TRBJ2-3; 11 nucleotides agree with TRBD1. The sequencing sample was made of peripheral blood. CDR3 sequence reads: CASRGDRGTDTQYF. The DNA of the CDR3 is TGTGCCAGCAGGGGGGACAGGGGGACAGATACGCAGTATTTT.